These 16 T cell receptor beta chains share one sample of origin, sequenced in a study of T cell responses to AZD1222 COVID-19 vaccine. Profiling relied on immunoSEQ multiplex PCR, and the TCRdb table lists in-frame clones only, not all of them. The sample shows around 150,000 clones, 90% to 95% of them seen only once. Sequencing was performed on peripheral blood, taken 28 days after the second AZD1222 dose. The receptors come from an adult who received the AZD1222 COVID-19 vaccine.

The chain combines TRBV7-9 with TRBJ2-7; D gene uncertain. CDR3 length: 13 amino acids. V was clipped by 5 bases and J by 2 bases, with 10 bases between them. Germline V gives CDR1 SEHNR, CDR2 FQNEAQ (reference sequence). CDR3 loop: CASSQDGTYEQYF. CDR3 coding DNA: TGTGCCAGCAGCCAGGACGGAACCTACGAGCAGTACTTC.

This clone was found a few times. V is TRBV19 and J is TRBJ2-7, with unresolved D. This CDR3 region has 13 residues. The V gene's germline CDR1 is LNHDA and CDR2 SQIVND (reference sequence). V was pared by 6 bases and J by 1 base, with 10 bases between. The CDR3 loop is CASSFSLSYEQYF. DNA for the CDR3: TGTGCCAGTAGCTTTTCTCTTTCCTACGAGCAGTACTTC.

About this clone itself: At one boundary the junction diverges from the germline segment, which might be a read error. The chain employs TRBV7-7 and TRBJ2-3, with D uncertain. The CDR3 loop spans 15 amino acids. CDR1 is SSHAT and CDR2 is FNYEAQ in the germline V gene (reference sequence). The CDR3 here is CASSLGFQGTDTQYF. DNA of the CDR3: TGTGCTAGCAGCTTAGGTTTTCAGGGCACAGATACGCAGTATTTT.

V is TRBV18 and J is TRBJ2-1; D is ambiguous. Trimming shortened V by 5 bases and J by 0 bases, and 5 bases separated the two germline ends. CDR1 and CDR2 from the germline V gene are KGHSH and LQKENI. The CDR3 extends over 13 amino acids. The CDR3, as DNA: TGTGCCAGCTCAAGCGTCTCCTACAATGAGCAGTTCTTC. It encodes CASSSVSYNEQFF.

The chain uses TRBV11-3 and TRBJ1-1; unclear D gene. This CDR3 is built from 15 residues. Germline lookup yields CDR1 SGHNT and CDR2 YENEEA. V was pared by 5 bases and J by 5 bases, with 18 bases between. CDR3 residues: CASSPQTGPRTEAFF. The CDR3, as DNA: TGTGCCAGCAGCCCACAGACGGGCCCCCGAACTGAAGCTTTCTTT. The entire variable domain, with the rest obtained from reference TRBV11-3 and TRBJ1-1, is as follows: EAGVVQSPRYKIIEKKQPVAFWCNPISGHNTLYWYLQNLGQGPELLIRYENEEAVDDSQLPKDRFSAERLKGVDSTLKIQPAELGDSAVYLCASSPQTGPRTEAFFGQGTRLTVV.

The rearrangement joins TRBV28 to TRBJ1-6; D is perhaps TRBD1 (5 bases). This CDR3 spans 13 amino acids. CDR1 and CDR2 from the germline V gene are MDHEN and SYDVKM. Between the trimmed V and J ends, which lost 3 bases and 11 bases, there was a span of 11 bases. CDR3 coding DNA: TGTGCCAGCAGTTTTCTAGAGGGGACACCCCTCCACTTT. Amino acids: CASSFLEGTPLHF.

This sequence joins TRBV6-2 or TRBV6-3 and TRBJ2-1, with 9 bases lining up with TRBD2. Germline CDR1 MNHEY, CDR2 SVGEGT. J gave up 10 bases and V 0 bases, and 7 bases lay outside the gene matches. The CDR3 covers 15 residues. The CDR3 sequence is CASSYSGGGASEQFF. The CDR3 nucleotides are TGTGCCAGCAGTTACTCGGGCGGGGGGGCCTCGGAGCAGTTCTTC.

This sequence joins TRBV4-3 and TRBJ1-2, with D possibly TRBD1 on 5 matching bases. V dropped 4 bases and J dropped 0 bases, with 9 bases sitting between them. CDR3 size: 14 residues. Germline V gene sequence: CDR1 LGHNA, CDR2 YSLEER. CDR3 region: CASSLDSSNYGYTF. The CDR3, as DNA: TGCGCCAGCAGCCTTGACAGCTCTAACTATGGCTACACCTTC.

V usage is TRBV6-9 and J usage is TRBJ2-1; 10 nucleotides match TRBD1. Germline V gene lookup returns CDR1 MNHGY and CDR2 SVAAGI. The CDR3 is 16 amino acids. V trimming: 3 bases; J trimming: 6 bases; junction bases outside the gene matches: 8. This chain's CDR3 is CASSYPTGQGFNEQFF. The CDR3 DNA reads TGTGCCAGCAGTTACCCGACGGGACAGGGGTTCAATGAGCAGTTCTTC.

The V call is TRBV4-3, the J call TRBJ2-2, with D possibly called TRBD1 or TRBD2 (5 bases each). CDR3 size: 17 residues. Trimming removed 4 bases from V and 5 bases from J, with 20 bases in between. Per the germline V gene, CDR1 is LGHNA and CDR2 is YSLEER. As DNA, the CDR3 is TGCGCCAGCAGCCGGGCAGGGACCGCCAAAGGGACCGGGGAGCTGTTTTTT. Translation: CASSRAGTAKGTGELFF.

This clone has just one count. This chain's CDR3 is CASSLQKEGYQPQHF. CDR3 DNA sequence: TGTGCCAGCAGTCTCCAGAAGGAGGGGTATCAGCCCCAGCATTTT. The chain employs TRBV7-2 and TRBJ1-5, with D possibly matching TRBD1 (5 bases). Deletions cut 6 bases from V and 5 bases from J, with 17 bases between. This CDR3 comprises 15 residues. Germline CDR1 is SGHTA and CDR2 is FQGNSA.

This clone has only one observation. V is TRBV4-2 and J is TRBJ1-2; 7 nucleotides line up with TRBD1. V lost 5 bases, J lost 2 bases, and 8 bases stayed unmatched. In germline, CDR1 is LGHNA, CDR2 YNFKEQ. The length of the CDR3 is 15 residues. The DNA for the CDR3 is TGTGCCAGCAGCAACAGACAGGGAGACAACTATGGCTACACCTTC. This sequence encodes CASSNRQGDNYGYTF.

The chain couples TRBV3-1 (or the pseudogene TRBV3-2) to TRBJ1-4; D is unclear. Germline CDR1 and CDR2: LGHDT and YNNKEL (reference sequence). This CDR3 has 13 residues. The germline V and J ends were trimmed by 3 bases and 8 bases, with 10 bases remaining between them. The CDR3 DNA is TGTGCCAGCAGCCAGGCGGACTGGGAAAAACTGTTTTTT. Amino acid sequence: CASSQADWEKLFF.

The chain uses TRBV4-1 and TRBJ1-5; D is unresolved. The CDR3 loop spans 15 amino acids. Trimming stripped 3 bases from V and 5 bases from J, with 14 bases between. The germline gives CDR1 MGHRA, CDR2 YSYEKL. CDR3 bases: TGCGCCAGCAGCCAGTTAGGCAGCCGAGATCAGCCCCAGCATTTT. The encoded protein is CASSQLGSRDQPQHF.

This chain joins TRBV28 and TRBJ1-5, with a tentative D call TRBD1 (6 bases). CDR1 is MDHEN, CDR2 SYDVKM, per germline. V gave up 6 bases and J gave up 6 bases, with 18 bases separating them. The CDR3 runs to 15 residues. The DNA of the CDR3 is TGTGCCAGCAGCCCCGGGACACCCTTTGGTCAGCCCCAGCATTTT. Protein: CASSPGTPFGQPQHF. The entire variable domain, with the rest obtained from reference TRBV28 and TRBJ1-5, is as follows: DVKVTQSSRYLVKRTGEKVFLECVQDMDHENMFWYRQDPGLGLRLIYFSYDVKMKEKGDIPEGYSVSREKKERFSLILESASTNQTSMYLCASSPGTPFGQPQHFGDGTRLSIL.

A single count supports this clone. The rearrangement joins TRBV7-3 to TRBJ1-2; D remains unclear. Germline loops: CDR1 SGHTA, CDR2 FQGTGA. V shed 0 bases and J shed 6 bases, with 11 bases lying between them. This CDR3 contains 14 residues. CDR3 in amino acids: CASSLTGRSDGYTF. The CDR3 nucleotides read TGTGCCAGCAGCTTAACGGGAAGGAGCGATGGCTACACCTTC.